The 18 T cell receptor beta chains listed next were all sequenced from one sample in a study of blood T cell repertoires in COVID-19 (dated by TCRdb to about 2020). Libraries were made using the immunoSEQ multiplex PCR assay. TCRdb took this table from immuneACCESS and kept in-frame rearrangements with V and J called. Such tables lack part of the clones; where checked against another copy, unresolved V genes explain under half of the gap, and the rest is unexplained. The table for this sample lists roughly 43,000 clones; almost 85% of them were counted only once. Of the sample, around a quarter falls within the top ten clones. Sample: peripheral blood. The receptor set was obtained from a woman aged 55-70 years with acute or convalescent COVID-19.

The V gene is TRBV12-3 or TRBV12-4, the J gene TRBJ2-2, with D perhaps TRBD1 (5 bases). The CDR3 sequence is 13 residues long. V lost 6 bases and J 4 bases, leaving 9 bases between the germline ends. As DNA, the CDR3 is TGTGCCAGCAGCTTTAGGGGCACCGGGGAGCTGTTTTTT. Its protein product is CASSFRGTGELFF.

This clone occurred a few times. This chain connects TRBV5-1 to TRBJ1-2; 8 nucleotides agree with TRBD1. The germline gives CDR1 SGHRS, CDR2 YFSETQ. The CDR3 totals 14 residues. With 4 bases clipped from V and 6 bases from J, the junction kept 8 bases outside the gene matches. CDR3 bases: TGCGCCAGCAGCGGTGGACAGGGCGGAGATGGCTACACCTTC. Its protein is CASSGGQGGDGYTF.

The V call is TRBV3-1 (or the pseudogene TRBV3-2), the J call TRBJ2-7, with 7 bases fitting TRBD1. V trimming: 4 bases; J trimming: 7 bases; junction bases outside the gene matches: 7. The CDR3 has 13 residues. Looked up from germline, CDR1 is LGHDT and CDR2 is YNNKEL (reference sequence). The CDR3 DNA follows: TGTGCCAGCAGCCTAGGGGGCAGGGGGGAGCAGTACTTC. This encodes CASSLGGRGEQYF.

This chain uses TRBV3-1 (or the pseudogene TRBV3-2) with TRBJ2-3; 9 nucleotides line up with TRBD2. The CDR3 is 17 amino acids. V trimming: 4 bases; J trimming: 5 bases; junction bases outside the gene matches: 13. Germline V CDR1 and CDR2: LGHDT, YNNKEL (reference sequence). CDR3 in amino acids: CASSLLPRLAGIDTQYF. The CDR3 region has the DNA TGTGCCAGCAGCCTCCTTCCCCGGCTAGCGGGGATAGATACGCAGTATTTT.

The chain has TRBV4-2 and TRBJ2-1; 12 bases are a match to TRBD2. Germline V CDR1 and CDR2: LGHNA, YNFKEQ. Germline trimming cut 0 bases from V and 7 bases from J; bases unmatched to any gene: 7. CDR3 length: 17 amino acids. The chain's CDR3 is CASSQESASGGVNEQFF. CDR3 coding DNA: TGTGCCAGCAGCCAAGAATCGGCTAGCGGGGGGGTAAATGAGCAGTTCTTC.

Written as DNA, the CDR3 is TGTGCCAGCTCACCTTCGGTCCGGGACAGGGGGAATGAGCAGTTCTTC. Translated: CASSPSVRDRGNEQFF. The V call is TRBV18, the J call TRBJ2-1; 11 bases agree with TRBD1. CDR3 length: 16 amino acids. V shed 3 bases and J 7 bases; nucleotides not matched to a gene: 8. Germline V lookup: CDR1 KGHSH, CDR2 LQKENI.

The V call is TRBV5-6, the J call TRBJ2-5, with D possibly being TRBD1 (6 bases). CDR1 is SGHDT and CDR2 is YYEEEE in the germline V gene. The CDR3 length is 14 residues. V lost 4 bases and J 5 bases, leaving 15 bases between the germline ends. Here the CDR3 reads CASSPVGADETQYF. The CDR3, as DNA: TGTGCCAGCAGCCCTGTGGGGGCTGACGAGACCCAGTACTTC.

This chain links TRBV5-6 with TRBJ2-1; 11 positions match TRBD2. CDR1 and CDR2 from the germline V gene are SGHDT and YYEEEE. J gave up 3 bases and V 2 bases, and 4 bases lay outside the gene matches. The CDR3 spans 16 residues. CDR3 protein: CASSLETSGGYNEQFF. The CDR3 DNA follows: TGTGCCAGCAGCTTAGAAACTAGCGGGGGCTACAATGAGCAGTTCTTC.

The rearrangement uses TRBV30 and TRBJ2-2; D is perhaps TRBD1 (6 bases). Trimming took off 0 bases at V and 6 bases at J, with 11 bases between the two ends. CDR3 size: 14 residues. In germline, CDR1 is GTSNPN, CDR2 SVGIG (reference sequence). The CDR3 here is CAWSVLRGSGELFF. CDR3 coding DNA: TGTGCCTGGAGTGTACTAAGGGGGTCCGGGGAGCTGTTTTTT.

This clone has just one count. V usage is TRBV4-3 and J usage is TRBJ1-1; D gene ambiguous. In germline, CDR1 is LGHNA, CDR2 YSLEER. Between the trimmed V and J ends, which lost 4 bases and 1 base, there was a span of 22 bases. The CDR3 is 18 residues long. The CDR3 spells CASSRGWSPPGPNTEAFF. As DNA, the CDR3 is TGCGCCAGCAGCCGTGGATGGTCGCCTCCGGGTCCGAACACTGAAGCTTTCTTT.

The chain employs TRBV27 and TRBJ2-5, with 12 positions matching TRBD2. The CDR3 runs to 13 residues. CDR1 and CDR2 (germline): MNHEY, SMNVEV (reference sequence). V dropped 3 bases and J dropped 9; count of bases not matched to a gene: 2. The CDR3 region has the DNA TGTGCCAGCAGTTTGACTAGCGGGGGCCCCCAGTACTTC. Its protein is CASSLTSGGPQYF.

The CDR3 here is CASSLDSGGLNEQFF. The CDR3 DNA reads TGCGCCAGCAGCTTGGATAGCGGGGGGCTCAATGAGCAGTTCTTC. The V and J genes are TRBV5-1 and TRBJ2-1, with 10 bases matching TRBD2. Germline CDR1 SGHRS, CDR2 YFSETQ. The CDR3 has 15 residues. Trimming removed 0 bases from V and 6 bases from J; junction bases left unmatched: 3.

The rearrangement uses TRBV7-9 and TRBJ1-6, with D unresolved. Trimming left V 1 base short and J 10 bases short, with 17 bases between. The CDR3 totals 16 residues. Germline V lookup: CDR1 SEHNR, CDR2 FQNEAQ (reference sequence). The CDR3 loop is CASSLDPGSSDSPLHF. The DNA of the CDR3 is TGTGCCAGCAGCTTAGACCCCGGGTCTTCTGACTCACCCCTCCACTTT.

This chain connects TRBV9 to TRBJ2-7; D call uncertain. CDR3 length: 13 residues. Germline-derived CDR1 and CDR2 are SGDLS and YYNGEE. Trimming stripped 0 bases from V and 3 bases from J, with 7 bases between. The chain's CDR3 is CASSVGLFYEQYF. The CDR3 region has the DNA TGTGCCAGCAGCGTAGGACTCTTCTACGAGCAGTACTTC.

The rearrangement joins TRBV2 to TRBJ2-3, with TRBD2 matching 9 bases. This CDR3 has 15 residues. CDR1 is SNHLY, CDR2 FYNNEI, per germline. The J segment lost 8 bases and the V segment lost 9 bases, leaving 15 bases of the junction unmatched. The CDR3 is CASFPQAGGHGTQYF. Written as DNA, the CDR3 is TGTGCCAGTTTCCCCCAGGCGGGGGGGCATGGTACGCAGTATTTT.

CDR3 region: CASSPGSSGVNEQFF. The CDR3 bases are TGTGCCAGCTCACCAGGGTCTAGCGGGGTTAATGAGCAGTTCTTC. The chain couples TRBV18 to TRBJ2-1, with 9 nucleotides matching TRBD2. Germline loops: CDR1 KGHSH, CDR2 LQKENI. V lost 2 bases and J lost 7; bases outside the gene matches: 6. The CDR3 has 15 residues.

Written as DNA, the CDR3 is TGTGCCAGCAGTTCCCTCGGGACAGGACAAAACTACGAGCAGTACTTC. As protein: CASSSLGTGQNYEQYF. The genes are TRBV27 and TRBJ2-7; 8 bases map to TRBD1. V shed 4 bases and J 3 bases; nucleotides not matched to a gene: 11. Looked up from germline, CDR1 is MNHEY and CDR2 is SMNVEV (reference sequence). The CDR3 runs 16 residues.

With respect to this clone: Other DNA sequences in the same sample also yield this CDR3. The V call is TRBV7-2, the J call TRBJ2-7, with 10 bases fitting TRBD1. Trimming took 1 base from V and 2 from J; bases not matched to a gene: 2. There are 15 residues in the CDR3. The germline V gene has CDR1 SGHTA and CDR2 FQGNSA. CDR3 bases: TGTGCCAGCAGCTTAGAGGGACAGGGGACCTACGAGCAGTACTTC. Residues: CASSLEGQGTYEQYF.